This T cell receptor (beta chain) was documented in a study of T cells in Graves' hyperthyroidism and ophthalmopathy. Study-level results: Most clonotypes expanded in the thyroid (above 0.001) were also present in blood. Ophthalmopathy and stable hyperthyroidism were told apart by a 13 V-J model. In validation, the model predicted ophthalmopathy. These predictions came a median about 6 months before onset.

TCR beta CDR3 regions were amplified from RNA transcripts. First-round RT-PCR of the TCR CDR3 relied on the HTBI primer set. MiXCR was run by TCRdb on the multiplex PCR reads, yielding one entry per CDR3 protein. The sample carries hundreds of thousands of distinct CDR3 sequences, about 14% recorded once. The CDR3 is made up of 16 amino acids. Germline V CDR1 and CDR2: MNHEY, SVGEGT. After removal of 2 bases from V and 5 bases from J, the junction contained 10 bases not matched to a gene. Fresh peripheral blood, approximately 9.6 ml, yielded the PBMCs. This clonotype was seen more than once but under ten times. Antigen: not known.

J is TRBJ2-3 and V is TRBV6-2 or TRBV6-3; 7 bases are shared with TRBD2. This TCR came from a woman between 45 and 60 years old with Graves' ophthalmopathy. The sequencing sample was made of blood. Here the CDR3 reads CASSYGLGGSIDTQYF. CDR3 DNA: TGTGCCAGCAGTTACGGTCTCGGCGGGAGTATAGATACGCAGTATTTT.